The 6 T cell receptor beta chains below come from one sample, sequenced in a study of blood T cell repertoires in COVID-19. The repertoire was sequenced with immunoSEQ multiplex PCR; TCRdb's copy has only in-frame clones and lacks some. The sample yields roughly 84,000 clones, about 82% seen once. The sample taken for sequencing was peripheral blood. The receptors were gathered from a man at least 80 years old with active or convalescent COVID-19.

This clone was detected only a few times. The chain combines TRBV3-1 (or the pseudogene TRBV3-2) with TRBJ1-6; 7 bases align to TRBD1. V was clipped by 1 base and J by 9 bases; unmatched bases: 6. Germline assignment: CDR1 LGHDT and CDR2 YNNKEL (reference sequence). This CDR3 is built from 15 residues. In DNA, the CDR3 is TGTGCCAGCAGCCAAGCGGACAGGATTTCTTCACCCCTCCACTTT. Encoded protein: CASSQADRISSPLHF.

The rearrangement uses TRBV2 and TRBJ1-1; D gene unclear. CDR1 is SNHLY and CDR2 is FYNNEI in the germline V gene. CDR3 size: 14 residues. V was trimmed by 1 base and J by 1 base, leaving 7 bases between them. The CDR3 here is CASSEVGGNTEAFF. CDR3 coding DNA: TGTGCCAGCAGTGAAGTTGGAGGGAACACTGAAGCTTTCTTT.

The chain carries TRBV10-3 and TRBJ2-1; 7 bases match TRBD2. The CDR3 sequence is 14 residues long. Germline CDR1 ENHRY, CDR2 SYGVKD. Losses at the gene ends were 7 bases for V and 9 bases for J; bases not matched to a gene: 12. CDR3 bases: TGTGCCATCAAACCGGGGACTAATCAGGGTGAGCAGTTCTTC. Translation: CAIKPGTNQGEQFF.

The chain employs TRBV6-5 and TRBJ2-4; D may be TRBD2 (6 bases). In germline, CDR1 is MNHEY, CDR2 SVGAGI. Trimming took off 7 bases at V and 5 bases at J, with 15 bases between the two ends. The CDR3 loop spans 14 amino acids. CDR3 bases: TGTGCCAGCATCTATTCGGGGGAGCAAAACATTCAGTACTTC. Translating gives CASIYSGEQNIQYF.

V is TRBV5-1 and J is TRBJ1-5; a possible D gene is TRBD1 (6 bases). The V gene lost 9 bases and the J gene lost 0 bases, with 22 bases spanning the gap. The CDR3 has 17 amino acids. Germline values: CDR1 SGHRS, CDR2 YFSETQ. DNA for the CDR3: TGCGCCACTATTCGGGGACATCGAGTCGATAGCAATCAGCCCCAGCATTTT. Residues: CATIRGHRVDSNQPQHF.

The CDR3 DNA is TGTGCCAGCTCACCACCCCGGACTAGCGGATACGCGAACACCGGGGAGCTGTTTTTT. Translated: CASSPPRTSGYANTGELFF. V gene TRBV18 combines with J gene TRBJ2-2; 10 bases map to TRBD2. The CDR3 has 19 residues. The germline V gene has CDR1 KGHSH and CDR2 LQKENI. V lost 0 bases to trimming and J lost 0 bases; unmatched junction nucleotides: 7.